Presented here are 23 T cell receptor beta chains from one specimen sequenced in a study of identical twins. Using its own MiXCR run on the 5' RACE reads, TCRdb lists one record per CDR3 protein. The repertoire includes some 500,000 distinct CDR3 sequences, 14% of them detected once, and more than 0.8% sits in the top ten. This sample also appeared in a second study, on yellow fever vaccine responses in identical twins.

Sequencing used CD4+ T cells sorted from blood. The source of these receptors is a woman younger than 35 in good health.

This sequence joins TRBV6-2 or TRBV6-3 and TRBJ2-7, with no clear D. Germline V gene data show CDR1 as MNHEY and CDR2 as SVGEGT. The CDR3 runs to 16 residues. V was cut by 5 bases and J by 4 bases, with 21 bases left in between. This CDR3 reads CASSTPALEGSYEQYF. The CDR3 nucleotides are TGTGCCAGCAGTACCCCCGCGCTAGAAGGTAGTTACGAGCAGTACTTC.

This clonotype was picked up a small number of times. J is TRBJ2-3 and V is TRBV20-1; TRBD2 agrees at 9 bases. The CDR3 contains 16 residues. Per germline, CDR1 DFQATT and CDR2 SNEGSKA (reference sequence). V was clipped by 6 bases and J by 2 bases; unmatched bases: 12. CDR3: CSAEPFSGGHTDTQYF. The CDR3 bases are TGCAGTGCCGAACCATTTAGCGGGGGACACACAGATACGCAGTATTTT.

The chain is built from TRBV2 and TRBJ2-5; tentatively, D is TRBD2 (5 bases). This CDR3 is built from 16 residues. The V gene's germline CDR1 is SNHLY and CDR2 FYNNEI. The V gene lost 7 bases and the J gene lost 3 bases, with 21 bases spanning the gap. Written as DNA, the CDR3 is TGTGCCAGCACTCGCCAAACGGGAAGGGCCGAAGAGACCCAGTACTTC. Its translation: CASTRQTGRAEETQYF. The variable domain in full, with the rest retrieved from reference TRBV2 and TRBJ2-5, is EPEVTQTPSHQVTQMGQEVILRCVPISNHLYFYWYRQILGQKVEFLVSFYNNEISEKSEIFDDQFSVERPDGSNFTLKIRSTKLEDSAMYFCASTRQTGRAEETQYFGPGTRLLVL.

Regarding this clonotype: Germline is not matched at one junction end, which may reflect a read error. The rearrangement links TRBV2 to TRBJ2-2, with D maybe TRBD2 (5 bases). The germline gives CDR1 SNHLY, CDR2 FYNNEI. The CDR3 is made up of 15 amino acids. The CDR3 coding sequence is TGTGCCAGCAGTGAAGTCGGCAGTCGAGCCGGGGAACTGTTTTTT. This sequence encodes CASSEVGSRAGELFF.

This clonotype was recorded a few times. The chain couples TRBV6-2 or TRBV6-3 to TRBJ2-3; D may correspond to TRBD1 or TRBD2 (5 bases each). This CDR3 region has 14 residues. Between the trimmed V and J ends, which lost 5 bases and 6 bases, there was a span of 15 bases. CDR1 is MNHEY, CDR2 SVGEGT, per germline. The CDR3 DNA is TGTGCCAGCAGTGAGGGACGGCCCAGGGATACGCAGTATTTT. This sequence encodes CASSEGRPRDTQYF.

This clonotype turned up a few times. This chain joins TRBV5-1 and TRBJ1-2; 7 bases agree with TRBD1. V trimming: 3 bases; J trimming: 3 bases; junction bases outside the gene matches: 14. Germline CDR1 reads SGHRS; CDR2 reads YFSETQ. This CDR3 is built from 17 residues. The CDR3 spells CASSSPDARGRDYGYTF. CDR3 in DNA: TGCGCCAGCAGCTCTCCAGATGCCAGGGGGAGGGACTATGGCTACACCTTC.

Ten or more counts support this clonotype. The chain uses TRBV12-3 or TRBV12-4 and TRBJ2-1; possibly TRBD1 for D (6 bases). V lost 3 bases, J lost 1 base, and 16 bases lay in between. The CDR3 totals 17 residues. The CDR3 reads CASSFSGVGKSYNEQFF. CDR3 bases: TGTGCCAGCAGTTTTTCAGGGGTAGGGAAGTCCTACAATGAGCAGTTCTTC.

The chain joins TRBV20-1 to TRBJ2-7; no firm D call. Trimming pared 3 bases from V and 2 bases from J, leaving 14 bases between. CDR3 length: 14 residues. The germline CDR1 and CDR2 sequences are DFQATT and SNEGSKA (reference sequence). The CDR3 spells CSAREVRTPYEQYF. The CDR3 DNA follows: TGCAGTGCTAGGGAAGTGAGGACCCCCTACGAGCAGTACTTC.

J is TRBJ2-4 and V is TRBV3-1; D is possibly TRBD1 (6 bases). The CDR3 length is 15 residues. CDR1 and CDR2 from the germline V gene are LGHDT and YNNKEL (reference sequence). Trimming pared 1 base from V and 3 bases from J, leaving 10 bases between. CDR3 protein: CASSQGVRGKNIQYF. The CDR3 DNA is TGTGCCAGCAGCCAAGGGGTCAGGGGCAAAAACATTCAGTACTTC.

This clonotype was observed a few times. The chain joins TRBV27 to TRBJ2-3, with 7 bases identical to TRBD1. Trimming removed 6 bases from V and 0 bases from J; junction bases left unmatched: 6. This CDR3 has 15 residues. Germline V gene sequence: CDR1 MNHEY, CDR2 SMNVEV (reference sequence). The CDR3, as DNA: TGTGCCAGCAGAAGGACAGGCGAGAGCACAGATACGCAGTATTTT. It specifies CASRRTGESTDTQYF.

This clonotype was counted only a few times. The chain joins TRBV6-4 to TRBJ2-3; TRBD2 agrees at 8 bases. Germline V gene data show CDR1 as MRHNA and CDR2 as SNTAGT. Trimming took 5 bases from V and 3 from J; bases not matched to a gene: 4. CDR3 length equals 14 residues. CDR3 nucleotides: TGTGCCAGCAGTAGCGGGAGTGGAACAGATACGCAGTATTTT. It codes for CASSSGSGTDTQYF.

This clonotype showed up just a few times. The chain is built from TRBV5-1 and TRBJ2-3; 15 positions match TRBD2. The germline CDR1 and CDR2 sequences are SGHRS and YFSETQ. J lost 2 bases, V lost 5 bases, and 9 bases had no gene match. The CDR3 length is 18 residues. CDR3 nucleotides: TGCGCCAGCAGGGGAGGACTAGCGGGAGGGTCTACCACAGATACGCAGTATTTT. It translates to CASRGGLAGGSTTDTQYF.

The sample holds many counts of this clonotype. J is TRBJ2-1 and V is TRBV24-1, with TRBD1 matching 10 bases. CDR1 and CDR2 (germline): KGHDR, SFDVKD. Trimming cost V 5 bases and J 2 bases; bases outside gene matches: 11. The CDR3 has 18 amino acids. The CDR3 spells CATSGLRPGTGAYNEQFF. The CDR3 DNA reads TGTGCCACCAGTGGTCTACGCCCCGGGACAGGGGCCTACAATGAGCAGTTCTTC.

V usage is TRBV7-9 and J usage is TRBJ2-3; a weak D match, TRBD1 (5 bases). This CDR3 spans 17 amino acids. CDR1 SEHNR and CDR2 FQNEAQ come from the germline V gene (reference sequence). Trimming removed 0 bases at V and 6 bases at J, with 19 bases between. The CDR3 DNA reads TGTGCCAGCAGCTTAGCGAATAAGGGGAATTCCCCCGATACGCAGTATTTT. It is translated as CASSLANKGNSPDTQYF. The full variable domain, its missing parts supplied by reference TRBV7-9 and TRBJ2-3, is DTGVSQNPRHKITKRGQNVTFRCDPISEHNRLYWYRQTLGQGPEFLTYFQNEAQLEKSRLLSDRFSAERPKGSFSTLEIQRTEQGDSAMYLCASSLANKGNSPDTQYFGPGTRLTVL.

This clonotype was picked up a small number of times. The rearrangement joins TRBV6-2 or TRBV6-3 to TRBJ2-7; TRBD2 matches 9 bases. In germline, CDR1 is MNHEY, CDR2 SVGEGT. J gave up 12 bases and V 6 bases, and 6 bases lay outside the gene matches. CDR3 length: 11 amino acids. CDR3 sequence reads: CASRGKGLAYF. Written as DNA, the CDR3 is TGTGCCAGCAGAGGAAAGGGACTAGCGTACTTC.

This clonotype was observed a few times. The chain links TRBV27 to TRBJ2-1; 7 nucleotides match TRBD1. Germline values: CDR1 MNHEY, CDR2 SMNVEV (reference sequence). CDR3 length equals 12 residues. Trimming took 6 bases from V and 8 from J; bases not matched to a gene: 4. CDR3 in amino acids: CASRQGGHEQFF. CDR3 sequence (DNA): TGTGCCAGCAGACAAGGGGGCCATGAGCAGTTCTTC.

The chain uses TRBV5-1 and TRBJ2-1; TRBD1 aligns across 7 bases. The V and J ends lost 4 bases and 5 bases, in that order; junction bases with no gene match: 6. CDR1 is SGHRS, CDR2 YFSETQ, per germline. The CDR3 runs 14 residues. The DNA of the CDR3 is TGCGCCAGCAGCAAGACAGGGTTCCACAATGAGCAGTTCTTC. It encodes CASSKTGFHNEQFF.

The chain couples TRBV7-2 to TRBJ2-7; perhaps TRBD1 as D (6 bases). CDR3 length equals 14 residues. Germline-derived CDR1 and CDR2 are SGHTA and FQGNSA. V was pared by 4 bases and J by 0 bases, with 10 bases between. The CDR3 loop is CASSSSGASYEQYF. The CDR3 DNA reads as TGTGCCAGCAGCTCGTCAGGGGCCTCCTACGAGCAGTACTTC.

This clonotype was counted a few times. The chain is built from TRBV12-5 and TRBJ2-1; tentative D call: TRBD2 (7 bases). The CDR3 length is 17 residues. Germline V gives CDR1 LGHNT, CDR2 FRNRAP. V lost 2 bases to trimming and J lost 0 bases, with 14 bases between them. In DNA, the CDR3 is TGTGCTAGTGGTTTGCTGGGGGGGCCATCCTCCTACAATGAGCAGTTCTTC. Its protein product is CASGLLGGPSSYNEQFF. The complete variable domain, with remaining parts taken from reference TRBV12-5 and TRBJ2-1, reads DARVTQTPRHKVTEMGQEVTMRCQPILGHNTVFWYRQTMMQGLELLAYFRNRAPLDDSGMPKDRFSAEMPDATLATLKIQPSEPRDSAVYFCASGLLGGPSSYNEQFFGPGTRLTVL.

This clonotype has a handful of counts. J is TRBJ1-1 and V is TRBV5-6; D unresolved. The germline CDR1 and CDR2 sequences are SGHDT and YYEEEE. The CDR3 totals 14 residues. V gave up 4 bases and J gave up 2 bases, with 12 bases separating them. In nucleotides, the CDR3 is TGTGCCAGCAGCCCGACAACCGCCAACACTGAAGCTTTCTTT. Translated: CASSPTTANTEAFF.

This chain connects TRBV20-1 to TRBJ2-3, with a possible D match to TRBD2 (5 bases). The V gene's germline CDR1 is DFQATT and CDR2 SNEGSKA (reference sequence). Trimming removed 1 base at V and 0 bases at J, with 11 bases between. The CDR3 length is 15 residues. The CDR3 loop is CSARVGGLSTDTQYF. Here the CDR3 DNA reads TGCAGTGCTAGAGTTGGCGGACTTAGCACAGATACGCAGTATTTT.

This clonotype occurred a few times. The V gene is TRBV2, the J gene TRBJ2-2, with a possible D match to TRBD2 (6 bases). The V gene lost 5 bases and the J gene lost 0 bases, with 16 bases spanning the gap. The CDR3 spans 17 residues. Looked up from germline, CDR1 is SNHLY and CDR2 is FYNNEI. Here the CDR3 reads CASSPPTGGSNTGELFF. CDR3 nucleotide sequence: TGTGCCAGCAGTCCCCCCACCGGGGGTTCGAACACCGGGGAGCTGTTTTTT.

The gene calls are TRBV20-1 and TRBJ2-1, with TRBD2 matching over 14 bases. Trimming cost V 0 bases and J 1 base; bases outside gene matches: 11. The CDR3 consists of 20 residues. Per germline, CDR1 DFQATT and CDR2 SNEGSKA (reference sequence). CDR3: CSARDPLGTSGSRSYNEQFF. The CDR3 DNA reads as TGCAGTGCTAGAGATCCGCTGGGGACTAGCGGGAGTAGATCCTACAATGAGCAGTTCTTC.